The 2 T cell receptor beta chains below all came from one sample that was sequenced in a study of immune evolution from preneoplasia to lung adenocarcinoma. Assay used: immunoSEQ multiplex PCR; TCRdb lists only in-frame clones, some missing. The sample has several thousand clones, under 80% seen once. The specimen sequenced was FFPE minimally invasive lung adenocarcinoma tissue. These receptors all come from a person between 50 and 70 years old with lung adenocarcinoma.

CDR3: CTSSQGEDRTGNQPQHF. CDR3 sequence (DNA): TGCACCAGCAGCCAAGGAGAAGATAGGACAGGGAATCAGCCCCAGCATTTT. This chain connects TRBV1 to TRBJ1-5; TRBD1 reflects the table's D call only, with no check against the DNA. TRBV1 is deemed a pseudogene. The CDR3 has 17 residues.

This chain uses TRBV5-1 with TRBJ2-5; a possible D gene is TRBD2 (6 bases). Germline loops: CDR1 SGHRS, CDR2 YFSETQ. The CDR3 has 15 amino acids. Trimming pared 0 bases from V and 4 bases from J, leaving 13 bases between. The DNA for the CDR3 is TGCGCCAGCAGCTTGGCCTTGGGGGGTGGAGAGACCCAGTACTTC. Translation: CASSLALGGGETQYF.